Listed below are T cell receptor beta chains from one sample, sequenced in a study of human T cells and chemical hapten exposure. Each CDR3 protein gets one entry after TCRdb re-called the RACE reads with MiXCR. This table holds approximately 69,000 distinct CDR3 sequences, 10% found once. The source was whole blood, collected in connection with sensitization to the hapten diphenylcyclopropenone (DPC). Receptors were obtained from a woman between 45 and 60 years old with alopecia areata. Some clones in this sample may be carry-over from other donors' samples. Both conserved end residues are part of each CDR3. The D gene is left open where the match is weak. A row's size may be missing; if present it is once, few, many or a size class.

V gene	clone size	J gene	D gene	CDR3 protein	CDR3 DNA
TRBV29-1	many	TRBJ2-1	TRBD2	CSVVSGSRIEQFF	TGCAGCGTTGTTAGCGGGAGTCGGATTGAGCAGTTCTTC
TRBV10-1	NA	TRBJ1-1	TRBD1	CASSSDRGNEAFF	TGCGCCAGCAGTTCGGACAGGGGTAATGAAGCTTTCTTT
TRBV5-1	many	TRBJ2-5	NA	CASSLQRDQETQYF	TGCGCCAGCAGCTTGCAGCGAGACCAAGAGACCCAGTACTTC
TRBV30	many	TRBJ2-1	NA	CAWSSGIENNEQFF	TGTGCCTGGAGTAGCGGAATTGAAAACAATGAGCAGTTCTTC
TRBV20-1	few	TRBJ2-1	TRBD2	CSASHSGISYNEQFF	TGCAGTGCTTCTCATAGCGGGATATCCTACAATGAGCAGTTCTTC
TRBV12-3/TRBV12-4	many	TRBJ1-6	NA	CASSLSESPLHF	TGTGCCAGCAGTTTGTCGGAATCACCCCTCCACTTT
TRBV5-1	few	TRBJ1-1	NA	CASSFGPENLEAFF	TGCGCCAGCAGCTTCGGGCCGGAGAACCTTGAAGCTTTCTTT
TRBV12-3/TRBV12-4	many	TRBJ2-3	NA	CASTLPSLATTDTQYF	TGTGCCAGCACCCTGCCCTCCCTGGCGACTACAGATACGCAGTATTTT
TRBV7-9	few	TRBJ2-6	NA	CASSPRDPGSGANVLTF	TGTGCCAGCAGTCCCCGGGACCCAGGCTCTGGGGCCAACGTCCTGACTTTC
TRBV6-5	NA	TRBJ2-6	TRBD2	CASKLAGAPGANVLTF	TGTGCCAGCAAGCTAGCGGGAGCCCCAGGGGCCAACGTCCTGACTTTC
TRBV7-2	NA	TRBJ1-4	NA	CASSLGLGEGEKLFF	TGTGCCAGCAGCTTAGGGCTAGGGGAGGGTGAAAAACTGTTTTTT
TRBV9	many	TRBJ1-6	NA	CASSVGRDNSPLHF	TGTGCCAGCAGCGTAGGACGGGATAATTCACCCCTCCACTTT
TRBV2	many	TRBJ2-1	TRBD2	CASRRLAGVNEQFF	TGTGCCAGCAGACGACTAGCGGGAGTCAATGAGCAGTTCTTC
TRBV2	many	TRBJ2-2	NA	CASRTGGSNTGELFF	TGTGCCAGCAGGACAGGAGGGTCCAACACCGGGGAGCTGTTTTTT
TRBV5-1	few	TRBJ1-1	NA	CASTAETKNTEAFF	TGCGCCAGCACCGCCGAGACGAAGAACACTGAAGCTTTCTTT
TRBV6-5	medium-sized	TRBJ1-1	NA	CASSYRGNTEAFF	TGTGCCAGCAGTTACCGGGGAAACACTGAAGCTTTCTTT
TRBV6-1	few	TRBJ2-3	NA	CASSELGTQYF	TGTGCCAGCAGTGAGTTGGGTACGCAGTATTTT
TRBV7-2	NA	TRBJ2-3	NA	CASSLQGMTDTQYF	TGTGCCAGCAGCTTACAGGGAATGACAGATACGCAGTATTTT
TRBV12-3/TRBV12-4	few	TRBJ1-2	NA	CASSLEGTYGYTF	TGTGCCAGCAGTTTAGAGGGGACCTATGGCTACACCTTC
TRBV12-3/TRBV12-4	NA	TRBJ1-5	NA	CASSLVQGLGQPQHF	TGTGCCAGCAGTTTAGTCCAGGGTCTGGGCCAGCCCCAGCATTTT
TRBV5-6	many	TRBJ2-5	TRBD1	CASSLDRDPTQYF	TGTGCCAGCAGCCTGGACAGGGATCCGACCCAGTACTTC